This is a list of T cell receptor beta chains from one sample in a study of Graves' ophthalmopathy and Graves' hyperthyroidism. TCRdb used MiXCR to reprocess the multiplex PCR reads, holding one entry per CDR3 protein. The sample shows hundreds of thousands of distinct CDR3 sequences, under 25% of them seen only once. Input material: peripheral blood. All receptors come from a woman aged 18-29 years with stable Graves' hyperthyroidism. The CDR3 runs from the conserved cysteine through the conserved F or W. Each record gives: V gene, J gene, CDR3 length, CDR3 protein.

TRBV7-9	TRBJ1-1	12	CASSLDRAEAVF
TRBV12-3/TRBV12-4	TRBJ2-4	15	CASSRRGRTKNIQYF
TRBV20-1	TRBJ2-5	16	CSAIPGRVAGKETQYF
TRBV11-2	TRBJ2-2	16	CASSPLRGMNTGELFF
TRBV10-3	TRBJ2-6	16	CATLLITIAGANVLTF
TRBV12-3/TRBV12-4	TRBJ1-1	14	CASSLAAGSTEAFF
TRBV5-4	TRBJ1-1	12	CASSLEDYGAFF
TRBV2	TRBJ2-7	15	CASSVQRGDSTEQYF
TRBV13	TRBJ1-1	15	CASSFRGQGNTEAFF
TRBV6-2/TRBV6-3	TRBJ1-1	13	CASRQTGDGEAFF
TRBV29-1	TRBJ1-5	13	CSVLDRFDQPQHF
TRBV7-2	TRBJ2-7	15	CASSLRGSRPYEQYF
TRBV5-1	TRBJ2-7	14	CASSLAYSPREQYF
TRBV11-3	TRBJ1-3	15	CASSLEGGARYTIYF
TRBV2	TRBJ2-7	14	CASSRTSETYEQYF
TRBV27	TRBJ2-5	16	CASSLSRLAGRETQYF
TRBV28	TRBJ2-7	15	CASSWATSGSYEQYF
TRBV4-1	TRBJ2-5	14	CASSRVVAQESQYF
TRBV10-3	TRBJ2-7	13	CAISRGGFYEQYF
TRBV6-1	TRBJ1-1	15	CASSPLFGMNTEAFF
TRBV20-1	TRBJ2-7	15	CSAKEDQGVTYEQYF
TRBV6-2/TRBV6-3	TRBJ2-7	14	CASSPAGGPREQYF
TRBV20-1	TRBJ1-1	12	CSARDGGGAAFF
TRBV6-2/TRBV6-3	TRBJ2-1	15	CASSYGGSYTNEQFF
TRBV2	TRBJ2-2	14	CASRGLATTGELFF
TRBV19	TRBJ1-1	13	CASNQGWDTEAFF
TRBV7-2	TRBJ1-1	13	CASTGRMNTEAFF
TRBV7-2	TRBJ2-7	15	CASSFGLAGDYEQYF
TRBV7-2	TRBJ2-7	13	CASSFYRGLEQYF
TRBV4-1	TRBJ2-5	16	CASSQEPTGGWETQYF
TRBV15	TRBJ1-6	14	CATSREGGWTPLHF
TRBV19	TRBJ1-1	11	CASSMWRTAFF
TRBV15	TRBJ1-5	15	CATSRRTGGNQPQHF
TRBV2	TRBJ1-6	14	CASTSGRANSPLHF
TRBV24-1	TRBJ1-5	15	CATSGAGRGNQPQHF